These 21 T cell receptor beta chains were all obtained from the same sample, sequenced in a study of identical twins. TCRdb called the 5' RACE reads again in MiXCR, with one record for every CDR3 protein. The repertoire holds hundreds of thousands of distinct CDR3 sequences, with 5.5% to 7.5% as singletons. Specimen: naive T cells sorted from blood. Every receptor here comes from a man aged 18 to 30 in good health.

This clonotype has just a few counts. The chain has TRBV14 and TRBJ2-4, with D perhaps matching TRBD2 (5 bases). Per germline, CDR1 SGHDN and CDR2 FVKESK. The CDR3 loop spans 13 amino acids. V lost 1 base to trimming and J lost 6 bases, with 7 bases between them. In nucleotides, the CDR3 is TGTGCCAGCAGCCAAGTCCGGGGAAACATTCAGTACTTC. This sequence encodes CASSQVRGNIQYF.

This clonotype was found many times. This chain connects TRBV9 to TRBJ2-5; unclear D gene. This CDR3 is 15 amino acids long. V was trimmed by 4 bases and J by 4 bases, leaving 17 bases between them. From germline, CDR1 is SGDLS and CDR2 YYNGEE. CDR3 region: CASSPTPSRGETQYF. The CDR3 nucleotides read TGTGCCAGCAGCCCGACCCCTTCCAGAGGAGAGACCCAGTACTTC.

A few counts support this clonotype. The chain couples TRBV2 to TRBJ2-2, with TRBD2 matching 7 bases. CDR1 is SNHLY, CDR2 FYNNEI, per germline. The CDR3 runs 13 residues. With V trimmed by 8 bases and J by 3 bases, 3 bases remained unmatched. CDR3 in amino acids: CASGGSYTGELFF. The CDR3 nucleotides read TGTGCCAGCGGCGGGAGCTACACCGGGGAGCTGTTTTTT.

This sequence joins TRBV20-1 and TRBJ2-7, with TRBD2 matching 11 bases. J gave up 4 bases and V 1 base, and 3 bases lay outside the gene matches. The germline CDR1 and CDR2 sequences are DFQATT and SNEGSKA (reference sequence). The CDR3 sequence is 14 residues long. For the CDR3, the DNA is TGCAGTGCTAGAGCTACTAGCGGGAGTTACGAGCAGTACTTC. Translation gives CSARATSGSYEQYF.

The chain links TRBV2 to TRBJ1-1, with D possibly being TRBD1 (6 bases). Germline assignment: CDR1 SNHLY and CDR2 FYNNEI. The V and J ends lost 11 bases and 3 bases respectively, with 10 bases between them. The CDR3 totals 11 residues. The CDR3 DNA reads TGTGCCGCCAGGGGTGACACTGAAGCTTTCTTT. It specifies CAARGDTEAFF.

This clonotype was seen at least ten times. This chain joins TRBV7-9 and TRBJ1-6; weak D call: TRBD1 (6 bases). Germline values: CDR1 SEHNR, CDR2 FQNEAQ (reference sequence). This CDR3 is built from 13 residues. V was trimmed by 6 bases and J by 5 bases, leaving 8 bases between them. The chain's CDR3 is CASRGHNNSPLHF. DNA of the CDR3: TGTGCCAGCAGGGGACACAATAATTCACCCCTCCACTTT.

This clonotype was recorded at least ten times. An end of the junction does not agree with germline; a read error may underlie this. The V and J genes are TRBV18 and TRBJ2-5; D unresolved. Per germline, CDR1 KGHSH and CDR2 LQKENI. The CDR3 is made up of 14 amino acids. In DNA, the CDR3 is TGTGCCAGCTCACCATCAGACGGTCAAGGGACCCAGTACTTC. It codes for CASSPSDGQGTQYF. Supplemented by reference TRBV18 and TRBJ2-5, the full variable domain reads NAGVMQNPRHLVRRRGQEARLRCSPMKGHSHVYWYRQLPEEGLKFMVYLQKENIIDESGMPKERFSAEFPKEGPSILRIQQVVRGDSAAYFCASSPSDGQGTQYFGPGTRLLVL.

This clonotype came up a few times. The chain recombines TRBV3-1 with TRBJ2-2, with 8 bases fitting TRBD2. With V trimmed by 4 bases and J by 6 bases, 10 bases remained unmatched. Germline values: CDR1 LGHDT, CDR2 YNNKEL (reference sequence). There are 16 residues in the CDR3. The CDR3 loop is CASSPSKVGGAGELFF. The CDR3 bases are TGTGCCAGCAGCCCCTCAAAGGTCGGGGGGGCCGGGGAGCTGTTTTTT. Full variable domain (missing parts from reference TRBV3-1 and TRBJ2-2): DTAVSQTPKYLVTQMGNDKSIKCEQNLGHDTMYWYKQDSKKFLKIMFSYNNKELIINETVPNRFSPKSPDKAHLNLHINSLELGDSAVYFCASSPSKVGGAGELFFGEGSRLTVL.

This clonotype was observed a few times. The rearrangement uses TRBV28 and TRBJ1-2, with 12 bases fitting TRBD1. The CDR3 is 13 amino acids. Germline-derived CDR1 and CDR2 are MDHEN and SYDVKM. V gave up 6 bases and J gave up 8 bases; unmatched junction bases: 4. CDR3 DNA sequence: TGTGCCAGCAGGGGGACAGGGGGCTTGGGCTACACCTTC. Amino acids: CASRGTGGLGYTF.

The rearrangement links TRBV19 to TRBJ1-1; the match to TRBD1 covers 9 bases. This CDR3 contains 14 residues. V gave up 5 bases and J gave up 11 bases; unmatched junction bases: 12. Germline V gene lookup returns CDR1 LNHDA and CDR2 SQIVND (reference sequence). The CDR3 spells CASSAGWGQGSAFF. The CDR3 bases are TGTGCCAGTAGTGCCGGATGGGGACAGGGTTCGGCTTTCTTT.

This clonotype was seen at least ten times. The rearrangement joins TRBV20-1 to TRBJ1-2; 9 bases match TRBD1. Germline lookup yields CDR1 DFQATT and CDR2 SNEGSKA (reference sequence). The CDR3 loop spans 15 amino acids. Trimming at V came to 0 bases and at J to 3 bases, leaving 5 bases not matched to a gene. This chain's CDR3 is CSARDTGGIYYGYTF. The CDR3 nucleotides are TGCAGTGCTAGAGATACAGGGGGCATCTACTATGGCTACACCTTC.

Here the CDR3 reads CASSGQLGIQYF. The CDR3 DNA follows: TGTGCCAGCAGTGGGCAGCTGGGCATTCAGTACTTC. The rearrangement links TRBV6-2 or TRBV6-3 to TRBJ2-4; D gene unclear. The germline V and J ends were trimmed by 5 bases and 9 bases, with 11 bases remaining between them. Germline V CDR1 and CDR2: MNHEY, SVGEGT. This CDR3 region has 12 residues.

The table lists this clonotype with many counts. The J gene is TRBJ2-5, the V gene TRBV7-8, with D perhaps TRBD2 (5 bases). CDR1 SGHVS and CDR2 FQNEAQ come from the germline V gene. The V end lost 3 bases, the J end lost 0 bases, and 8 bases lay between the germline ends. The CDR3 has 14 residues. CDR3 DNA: TGTGCCAGCAGCTTCCCGGGGTACCAAGAGACCCAGTACTTC. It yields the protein CASSFPGYQETQYF.

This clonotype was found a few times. CDR3 region: CASSLAGWGETQYF. The CDR3 DNA is TGTGCCAGCAGCTTAGCAGGGTGGGGGGAGACCCAGTACTTC. The gene calls are TRBV7-2 and TRBJ2-5, with D possibly called TRBD1 or TRBD2 (5 bases each). Trimming pared 0 bases from V and 5 bases from J, leaving 10 bases between. The CDR3 has 14 amino acids. The germline V gene encodes CDR1 SGHTA and CDR2 FQGNSA.

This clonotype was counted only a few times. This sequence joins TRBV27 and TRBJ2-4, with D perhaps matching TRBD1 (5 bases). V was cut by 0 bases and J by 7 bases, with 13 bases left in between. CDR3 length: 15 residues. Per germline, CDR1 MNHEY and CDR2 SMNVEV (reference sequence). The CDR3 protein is CASSLSQAGRNIQYF. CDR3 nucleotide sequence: TGTGCCAGCAGTTTATCGCAGGCAGGGCGGAACATTCAGTACTTC.

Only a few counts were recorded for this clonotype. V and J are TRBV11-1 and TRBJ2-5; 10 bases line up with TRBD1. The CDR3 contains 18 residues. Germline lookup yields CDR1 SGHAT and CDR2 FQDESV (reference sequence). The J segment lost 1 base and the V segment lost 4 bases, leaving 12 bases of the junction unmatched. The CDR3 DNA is TGTGCCAGCAGCTCAACCACGGGACAGGGGCTGATCCAAGAGACCCAGTACTTC. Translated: CASSSTTGQGLIQETQYF.

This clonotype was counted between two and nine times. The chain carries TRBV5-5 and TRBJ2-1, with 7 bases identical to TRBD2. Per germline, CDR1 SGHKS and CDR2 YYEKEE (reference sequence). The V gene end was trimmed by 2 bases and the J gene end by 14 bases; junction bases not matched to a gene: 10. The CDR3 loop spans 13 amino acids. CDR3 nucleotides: TGTGCCAGCAGCTTTTCATCACGGGGGGATGAGTTCTTC. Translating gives CASSFSSRGDEFF.

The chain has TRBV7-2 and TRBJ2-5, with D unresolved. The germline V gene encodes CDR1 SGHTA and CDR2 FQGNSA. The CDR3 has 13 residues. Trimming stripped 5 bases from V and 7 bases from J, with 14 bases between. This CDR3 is CASSRNIPGTQYF. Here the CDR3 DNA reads TGTGCCAGCAGCCGGAACATCCCGGGGACCCAGTACTTC. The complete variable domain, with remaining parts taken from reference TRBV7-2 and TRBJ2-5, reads GAGVSQSPSNKVTEKGKDVELRCDPISGHTALYWYRQSLGQGLEFLIYFQGNSAPDKSGLPSDRFSAERTGGSVSTLTIQRTQQEDSAVYLCASSRNIPGTQYFGPGTRLLVL.

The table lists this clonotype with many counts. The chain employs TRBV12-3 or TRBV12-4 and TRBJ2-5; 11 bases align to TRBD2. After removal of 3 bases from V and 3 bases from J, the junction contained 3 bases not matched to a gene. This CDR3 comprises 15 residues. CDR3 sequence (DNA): TGTGCCAGCAGTTTTCCGACTAGCGGGAAAGAGACCCAGTACTTC. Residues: CASSFPTSGKETQYF.

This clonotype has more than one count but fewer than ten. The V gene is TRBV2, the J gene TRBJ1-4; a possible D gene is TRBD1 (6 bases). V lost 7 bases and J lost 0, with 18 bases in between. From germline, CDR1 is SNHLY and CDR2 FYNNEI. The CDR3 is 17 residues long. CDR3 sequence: CASIPGGAPTTNEKLFF. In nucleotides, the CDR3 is TGTGCCAGCATCCCTGGGGGGGCCCCTACAACTAATGAAAAACTGTTTTTT.

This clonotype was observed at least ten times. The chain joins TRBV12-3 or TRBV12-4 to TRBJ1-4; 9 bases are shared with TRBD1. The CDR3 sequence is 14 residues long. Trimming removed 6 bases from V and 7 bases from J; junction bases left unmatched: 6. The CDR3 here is CASRGQGVGEKLFF. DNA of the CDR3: TGTGCCAGCAGGGGACAGGGTGTGGGTGAAAAACTGTTTTTT.